Each of the 26 T cell receptor beta chains below was sequenced from the same sample in a study of STAT5B mutations in CD4+ large granular lymphocyte leukemia (dated 2022 in TCRdb). The protocol used for the library was the immunoSEQ multiplex PCR assay. Drawn from immuneACCESS, this table holds only the in-frame rearrangements with V and J called that TCRdb kept. Clones are partly lost; checked studies trace under half to an unresolved V gene and leave the rest unexplained. Recorded for this sample are about 32,000 clones; around 71% of them occurred a single time. The ten largest clones represent less than 0.5% of the sample. Sequenced material: CD4+ T cells from blood buffy coats. These receptors were obtained from a human donor in good health.

The genes are TRBV5-6 and TRBJ1-2; D remains ambiguous. The length of the CDR3 is 13 residues. The V gene lost 4 bases and the J gene lost 4 bases, with 11 bases spanning the gap. CDR1 is SGHDT, CDR2 YYEEEE, per germline. The CDR3 region has the DNA TGTGCCAGCAGCCCCCAGGCGATCTATGGCTACACCTTC. Translating gives CASSPQAIYGYTF.

The rearrangement links TRBV6-6 to TRBJ1-6; D gene unclear. The CDR3 length is 15 residues. V was cut by 0 bases and J by 7 bases, with 10 bases left in between. CDR1 MNHNY and CDR2 SVGAGI come from the germline V gene (reference sequence). CDR3 loop: CASSYSGGGNSPLHF. CDR3 in DNA: TGTGCCAGCAGTTACTCAGGCGGAGGAAATTCACCCCTCCACTTT.

A word on this clone: Other nucleotide sequences from this sample produce the same CDR3. The rearrangement joins TRBV28 to TRBJ1-2, with D possibly being TRBD1 (5 bases). Germline-derived CDR1 and CDR2 are MDHEN and SYDVKM. This CDR3 has 13 amino acids. V dropped 3 bases and J dropped 2 bases, with 7 bases sitting between them. The CDR3 region has the DNA TGTGCCAGCAGTTTGTCAGGGAACTATGGCTACACCTTC. Translation gives CASSLSGNYGYTF.

This clone was picked up one time. This chain links TRBV4-1 with TRBJ2-2, with 10 bases lining up with TRBD2. With 5 bases clipped from V and 6 bases from J, the junction kept 9 bases outside the gene matches. This CDR3 has 16 amino acids. Looked up from germline, CDR1 is MGHRA and CDR2 is YSYEKL. DNA for the CDR3: TGCGCCAGCAGCTTAAGAGGAGCGGGGGGGCCCGGGGAGCTGTTTTTT. Translating it yields CASSLRGAGGPGELFF.

CDR3 amino acids: CASSQAGGRDTEAFF. CDR3 in DNA: TGCGCCAGCAGCCAAGCAGGGGGCAGGGACACTGAAGCTTTCTTT. The chain links TRBV5-1 to TRBJ1-1, with 8 bases fitting TRBD1. The V gene end was trimmed by 4 bases and the J gene end by 3 bases; junction bases not matched to a gene: 8. Germline values: CDR1 SGHRS, CDR2 YFSETQ. This CDR3 contains 15 residues.

The chain combines TRBV2 with TRBJ2-2; maybe TRBD1 (7 bases). With 3 bases removed from V and 3 bases from J, the gap between germline ends came to 11 bases. This CDR3 is 15 amino acids long. Looked up from germline, CDR1 is SNHLY and CDR2 is FYNNEI. Written as DNA, the CDR3 is TGTGCCAGCAGTGATGTCAGGGGGGACACCGGGGAGCTGTTTTTT. Protein product: CASSDVRGDTGELFF.

This chain links TRBV6-1 with TRBJ1-5; no firm D call. Germline-derived CDR1 and CDR2 are MNHNS and SASEGT. V was shortened by 1 base and J by 3 bases, with 7 bases between the two germline ends. The CDR3 has 14 residues. Here the CDR3 DNA reads TGTGCCAGCAGTGAAGGTACAGTCAATCAGCCCCAGCATTTT. Translation: CASSEGTVNQPQHF.

The rearrangement links TRBV7-2 to TRBJ2-5, with 8 positions matching TRBD1. Losses at the gene ends were 2 bases for V and 4 bases for J; bases not matched to a gene: 15. CDR3 length: 18 residues. Germline V lookup: CDR1 SGHTA, CDR2 FQGNSA. The CDR3 spells CASSLNVLTRTGRETQYF. The CDR3 nucleotides read TGTGCCAGCAGCTTAAACGTCCTAACCAGGACAGGGCGAGAGACCCAGTACTTC.

The chain couples TRBV15 to TRBJ1-1; D gene unclear. The CDR3 is 13 residues long. Germline loops: CDR1 LNHNV, CDR2 YYDKDF (reference sequence). V lost 10 bases, J lost 1 base, and 13 bases lay in between. CDR3 sequence reads: CAMIVRRNTEAFF. CDR3 nucleotides: TGTGCCATGATCGTTCGGAGGAACACTGAAGCTTTCTTT.

The sample holds a few counts of this clone. At one end, the junction sequence differs from germline, possibly due to a read error. The chain carries TRBV7-7 and TRBJ2-7, with D maybe TRBD1 (6 bases). Germline values: CDR1 SSHAT, CDR2 FNYEAQ (reference sequence). The CDR3 contains 13 residues. Here the CDR3 DNA reads TGTGCTAGCAGCGCCGGGACATATTACGAGCAGTACTTC. This gives the protein CASSAGTYYEQYF.

The V call is TRBV7-2, the J call TRBJ2-7; D uncertain. Trimming pared 3 bases from V and 7 bases from J, leaving 7 bases between. Per the germline V gene, CDR1 is SGHTA and CDR2 is FQGNSA. The CDR3 has 11 amino acids. CDR3 in amino acids: CASSFSREQYF. The DNA for the CDR3 is TGTGCCAGCAGCTTTTCCCGGGAGCAGTACTTC.

A few counts support this clone. The J gene is TRBJ1-5, the V gene TRBV30; D is undetermined. In germline, CDR1 is GTSNPN, CDR2 SVGIG (reference sequence). Trimming stripped 2 bases from V and 3 bases from J, with 8 bases between. The CDR3 has 13 amino acids. The CDR3 region has the DNA TGTGCCTGGAGTAAAGGGCCCAATCAGCCCCAGCATTTT. Amino acid sequence: CAWSKGPNQPQHF.

This chain uses TRBV27 with TRBJ2-2, with D perhaps matching TRBD1 or TRBD2 (5 bases each). Trimming cost V 4 bases and J 5 bases, with 14 bases left between them. Per germline, CDR1 MNHEY and CDR2 SMNVEV (reference sequence). This CDR3 has 15 residues. The chain's CDR3 is CASSSGTRGTGELFF. The CDR3, as DNA: TGTGCCAGCAGTTCCGGGACCCGGGGAACCGGGGAGCTGTTTTTT.

The chain couples TRBV21-1 to TRBJ2-7; the table assigns TRBD1, which was not confirmed against the DNA. TRBV21-1 is marked as a pseudogene. The CDR3 covers 15 residues. CDR3 sequence reads: CASSKGTGNTYEQYF. The CDR3 nucleotides are TGTGCCAGCAGCAAAGGGACAGGGAATACCTACGAGCAGTACTTC.

The chain joins TRBV7-3 to TRBJ2-3, with D perhaps TRBD1 or TRBD2 (5 bases each). Trimming took off 4 bases at V and 7 bases at J, with 9 bases between the two ends. CDR1 is SGHTA and CDR2 is FQGTGA in the germline V gene. The CDR3 is 12 amino acids. Here the CDR3 DNA reads TGTGCCAGCAGCTCATGGGGGAATACGCAGTATTTT. This sequence encodes CASSSWGNTQYF.

Here the CDR3 reads CASSLGTSLETQYF. For the CDR3, the DNA is TGTGCCAGCAGCTTAGGGACTAGTTTGGAGACCCAGTACTTC. The V and J genes are TRBV7-3 and TRBJ2-5; TRBD2 matches 8 bases. The trim removed 2 bases at V and 5 bases at J, leaving 4 bases unmatched. CDR3 length: 14 amino acids. Germline V gene lookup returns CDR1 SGHTA and CDR2 FQGTGA.

Of note for this clone: One junction end does not reproduce the germline sequence, and a read error may be involved. V usage is TRBV7-7 and J usage is TRBJ2-2, with 8 bases aligning to TRBD2. This CDR3 comprises 13 residues. Per the germline V gene, CDR1 is SSHAT and CDR2 is FNYEAQ (reference sequence). CDR3 in amino acids: CASSGGYTGELFF. In DNA form, the CDR3 reads TGTGCTAGCAGCGGGGGTTATACCGGGGAGCTGTTTTTT.

The rearrangement uses TRBV7-3 and TRBJ2-4; D remains unclear. Germline-derived CDR1 and CDR2 are SGHTA and FQGTGA. V shed 4 bases and J shed 0 bases, with 19 bases lying between them. The CDR3 is 18 amino acids. The CDR3: CASSSLRGGTLAKNIQYF. The CDR3 DNA reads as TGTGCCAGCAGCTCCCTGCGTGGCGGAACATTAGCCAAAAACATTCAGTACTTC.

The chain carries TRBV7-2 and TRBJ2-3; 12 bases are a match to TRBD2. The junction had 7 bases not matched to a gene; V was cut back by 5 bases and J by 4 bases. The CDR3 spans 16 residues. Per the germline V gene, CDR1 is SGHTA and CDR2 is FQGNSA. Here the CDR3 DNA reads TGTGCCAGCAGCATCCTAGCGGGGGGGCCCCCAGATACGCAGTATTTT. Its protein product is CASSILAGGPPDTQYF.

The chain joins TRBV19 to TRBJ1-2; D remains ambiguous. Trimming removed 4 bases from V and 5 bases from J, with 11 bases in between. The CDR3 contains 13 residues. Germline V gene data show CDR1 as LNHDA and CDR2 as SQIVND (reference sequence). The DNA for the CDR3 is TGTGCCAGTAGTACTATCGGCGGGTATGGCTACACCTTC. Translated, it gives CASSTIGGYGYTF.

The chain couples TRBV6-1 to TRBJ1-2, with D unclear. This CDR3 is 14 amino acids long. Per germline, CDR1 MNHNS and CDR2 SASEGT. Trimming removed 0 bases from V and 4 bases from J, with 9 bases in between. The CDR3 is CASSEALGPYGYTF. CDR3 in DNA: TGTGCCAGCAGTGAAGCGCTTGGGCCCTATGGCTACACCTTC.

This rearrangement joins TRBV15 to TRBJ2-7; 10 bases agree with TRBD1. V lost 5 bases to trimming and J lost 6 bases; unmatched junction nucleotides: 10. The CDR3 is 15 amino acids. Germline assignment: CDR1 LNHNV and CDR2 YYDKDF (reference sequence). CDR3 in amino acids: CATSGPGQGWGEQYF. The CDR3 DNA sequence: TGTGCCACCAGCGGTCCGGGACAGGGGTGGGGCGAGCAGTACTTC.

The rearrangement uses TRBV6-1 and TRBJ2-3, with unresolved D. V was pared by 5 bases and J by 4 bases, with 10 bases between. Germline loops: CDR1 MNHNS, CDR2 SASEGT. The CDR3 consists of 13 residues. CDR3 nucleotide sequence: TGTGCCAGCAGTTTAGAACCCGCAGATACGCAGTATTTT. This codes for CASSLEPADTQYF.

This clone has just a few counts. This chain links TRBV2 with TRBJ2-1; no definite D call. Germline loops: CDR1 SNHLY, CDR2 FYNNEI. The CDR3 covers 14 residues. With 4 bases removed from V and 7 bases from J, the gap between germline ends came to 14 bases. The CDR3 sequence: CASSVSSFPNEQFF. The CDR3 bases are TGTGCCAGCAGTGTTTCGTCCTTCCCAAATGAGCAGTTCTTC.

The chain joins TRBV2 to TRBJ1-6; D gene ambiguous. The germline V gene has CDR1 SNHLY and CDR2 FYNNEI. The CDR3 totals 13 residues. Trimming took off 4 bases at V and 7 bases at J, with 8 bases between the two ends. The CDR3 region has the DNA TGTGCCAGCAGTGGGAATGGGAATTCACCCCTCCACTTT. This sequence encodes CASSGNGNSPLHF.

This sequence joins TRBV19 and TRBJ2-7; 12 bases fit TRBD1. The J segment lost 8 bases and the V segment lost 7 bases, leaving 12 bases of the junction unmatched. CDR1 is LNHDA and CDR2 is SQIVND in the germline V gene (reference sequence). The CDR3 extends over 15 amino acids. The CDR3 region is CASTTSGTGGNKQYF. The CDR3 DNA follows: TGTGCCAGTACTACTTCCGGGACAGGGGGCAATAAGCAGTACTTC.